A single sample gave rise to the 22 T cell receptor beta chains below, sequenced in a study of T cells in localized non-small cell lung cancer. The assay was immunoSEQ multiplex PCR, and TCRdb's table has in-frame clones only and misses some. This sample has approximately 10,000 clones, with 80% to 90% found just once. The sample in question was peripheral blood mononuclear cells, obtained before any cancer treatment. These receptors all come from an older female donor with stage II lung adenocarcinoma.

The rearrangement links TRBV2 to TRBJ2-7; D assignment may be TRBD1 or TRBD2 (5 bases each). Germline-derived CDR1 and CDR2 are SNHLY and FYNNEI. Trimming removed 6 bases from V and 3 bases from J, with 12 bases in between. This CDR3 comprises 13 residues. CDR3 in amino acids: CASSRDGYYEQYF. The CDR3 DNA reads TGTGCCAGCAGCCGGGACGGATACTACGAGCAGTACTTC.

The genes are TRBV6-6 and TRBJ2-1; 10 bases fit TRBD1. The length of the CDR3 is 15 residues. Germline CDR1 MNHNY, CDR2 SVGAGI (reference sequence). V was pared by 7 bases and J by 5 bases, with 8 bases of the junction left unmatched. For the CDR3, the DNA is TGTGCCAGCAATCGGGGACAGGGGATCCACAATGAGCAGTTCTTC. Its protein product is CASNRGQGIHNEQFF.

CDR3 sequence: CASSQDGQGTEQFF. CDR3 nucleotides: TGTGCCAGCAGCCAAGACGGACAGGGCACTGAGCAGTTCTTC. The chain is built from TRBV4-2 and TRBJ2-1; 8 nucleotides match TRBD1. The V gene end was trimmed by 0 bases and the J gene end by 9 bases; junction bases not matched to a gene: 4. CDR1 LGHNA and CDR2 YNFKEQ come from the germline V gene. There are 14 residues in the CDR3.

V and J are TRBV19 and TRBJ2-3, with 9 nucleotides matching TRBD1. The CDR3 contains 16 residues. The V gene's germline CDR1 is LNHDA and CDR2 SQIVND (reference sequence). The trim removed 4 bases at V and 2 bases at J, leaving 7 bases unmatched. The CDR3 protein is CASSTRDRVTTDTQYF. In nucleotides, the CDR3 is TGTGCCAGTAGTACCCGGGACAGGGTGACCACAGATACGCAGTATTTT.

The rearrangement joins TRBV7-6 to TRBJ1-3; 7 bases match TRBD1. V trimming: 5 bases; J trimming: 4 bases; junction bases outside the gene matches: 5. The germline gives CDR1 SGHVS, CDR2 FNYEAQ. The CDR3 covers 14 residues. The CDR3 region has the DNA TGTGCCAGCAGCCTGACAGGGAACGGAAACACCATATATTTT. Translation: CASSLTGNGNTIYF.

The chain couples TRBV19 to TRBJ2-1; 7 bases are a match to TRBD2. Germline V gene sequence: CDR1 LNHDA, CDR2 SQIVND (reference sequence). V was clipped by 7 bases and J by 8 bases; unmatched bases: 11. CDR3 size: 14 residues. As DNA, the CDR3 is TGTGCCAGTAAGGTTCGCGGGAGTAGGGATGAGCAGTTCTTC. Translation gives CASKVRGSRDEQFF.

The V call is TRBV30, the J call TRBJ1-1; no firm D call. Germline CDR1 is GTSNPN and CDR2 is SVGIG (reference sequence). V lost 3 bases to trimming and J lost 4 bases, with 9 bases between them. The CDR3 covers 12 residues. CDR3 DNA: TGTGCCTGGAGAGCCCCGGGCACTGAAGCTTTCTTT. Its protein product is CAWRAPGTEAFF. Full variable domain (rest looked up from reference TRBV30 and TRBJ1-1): SQTIHQWPATLVQPVGSPLSLECTVEGTSNPNLYWYRQAAGRGLQLLFYSVGIGQISSEVPQNLSASRPQDRQFILSSKKLLLSDSGFYLCAWRAPGTEAFFGQGTRLTVV.

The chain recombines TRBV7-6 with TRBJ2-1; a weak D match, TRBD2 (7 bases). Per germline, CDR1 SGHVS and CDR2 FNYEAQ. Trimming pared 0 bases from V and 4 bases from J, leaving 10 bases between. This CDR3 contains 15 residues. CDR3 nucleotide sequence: TGTGCCAGCAGCTTAGCGGGGGGGCCTTACAATGAGCAGTTCTTC. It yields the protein CASSLAGGPYNEQFF.

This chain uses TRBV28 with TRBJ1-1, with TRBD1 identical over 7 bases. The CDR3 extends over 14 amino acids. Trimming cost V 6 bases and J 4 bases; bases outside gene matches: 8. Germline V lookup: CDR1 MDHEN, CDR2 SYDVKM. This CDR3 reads CASRRGRGSTEAFF. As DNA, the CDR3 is TGTGCCAGCAGGCGAGGCAGGGGGAGCACTGAAGCTTTCTTT.

CDR3 coding DNA: TGTGCCAGCAGCTTAAGGGGGCTCGGGAACACTGAAGCTTTCTTT. This translates into CASSLRGLGNTEAFF. The chain links TRBV7-6 to TRBJ1-1, with 7 bases aligning to TRBD1. The V gene's germline CDR1 is SGHVS and CDR2 FNYEAQ. The CDR3 has 15 residues. Trimming at V came to 2 bases and at J to 1 base, leaving 4 bases not matched to a gene.

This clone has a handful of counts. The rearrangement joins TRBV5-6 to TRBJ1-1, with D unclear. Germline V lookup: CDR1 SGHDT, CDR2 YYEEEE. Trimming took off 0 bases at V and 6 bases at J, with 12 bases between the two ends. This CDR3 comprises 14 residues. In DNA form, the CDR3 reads TGTGCCAGCAGCTTGGGGCAGGCCCGTCCTGAAGCTTTCTTT. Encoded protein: CASSLGQARPEAFF.

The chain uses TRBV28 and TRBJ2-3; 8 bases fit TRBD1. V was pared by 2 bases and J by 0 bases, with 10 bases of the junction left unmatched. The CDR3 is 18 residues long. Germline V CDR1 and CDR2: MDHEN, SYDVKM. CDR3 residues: CASSLQGAAAFSTDTQYF. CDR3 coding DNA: TGTGCCAGCAGTTTACAGGGGGCCGCCGCCTTTAGCACAGATACGCAGTATTTT.

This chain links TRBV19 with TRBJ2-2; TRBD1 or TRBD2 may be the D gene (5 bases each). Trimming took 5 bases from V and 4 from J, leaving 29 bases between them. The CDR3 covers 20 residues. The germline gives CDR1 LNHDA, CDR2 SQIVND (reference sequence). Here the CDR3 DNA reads TGTGCCAGTAGTTTACTCACGATTAGGTTGAGCGGACATTTCACCGGGGAGCTGTTTTTT. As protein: CASSLLTIRLSGHFTGELFF.

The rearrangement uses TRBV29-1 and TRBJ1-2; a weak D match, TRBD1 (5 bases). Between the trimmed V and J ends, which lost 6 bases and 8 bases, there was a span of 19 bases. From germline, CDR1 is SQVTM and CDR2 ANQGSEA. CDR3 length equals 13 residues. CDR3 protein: CSVRGTLREGYTF. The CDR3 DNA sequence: TGCAGCGTACGTGGGACGCTGCGGGAAGGCTACACCTTC.

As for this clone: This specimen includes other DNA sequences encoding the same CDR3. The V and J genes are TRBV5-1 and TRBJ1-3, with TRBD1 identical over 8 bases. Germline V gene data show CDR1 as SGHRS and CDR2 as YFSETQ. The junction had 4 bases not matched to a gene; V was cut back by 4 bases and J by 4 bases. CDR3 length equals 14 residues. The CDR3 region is CASSLGQGGNTIYF. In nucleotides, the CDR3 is TGCGCCAGCAGCCTTGGACAGGGAGGAAACACCATATATTTT.

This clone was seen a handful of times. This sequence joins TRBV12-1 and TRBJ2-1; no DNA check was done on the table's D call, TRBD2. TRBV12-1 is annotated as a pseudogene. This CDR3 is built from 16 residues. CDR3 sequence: CASSRGPETSYNEQFF. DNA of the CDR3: TGTGCCAGCAGCCGCGGCCCCGAGACGTCCTACAATGAGCAGTTCTTC.

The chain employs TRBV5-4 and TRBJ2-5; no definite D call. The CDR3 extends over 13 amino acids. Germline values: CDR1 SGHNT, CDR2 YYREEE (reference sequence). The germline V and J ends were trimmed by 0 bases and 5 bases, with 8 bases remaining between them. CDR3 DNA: TGTGCCAGCAGCTTGGACCTCCGGGAGACCCAGTACTTC. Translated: CASSLDLRETQYF.

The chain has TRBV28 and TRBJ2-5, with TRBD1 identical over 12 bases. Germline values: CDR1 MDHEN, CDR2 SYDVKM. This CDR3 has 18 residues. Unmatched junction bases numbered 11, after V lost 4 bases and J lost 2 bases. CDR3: CASSSGQGAQNLQETQYF. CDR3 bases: TGTGCCAGCAGTTCGGGACAGGGGGCACAGAATTTACAAGAGACCCAGTACTTC.

The CDR3, as DNA: TGCGCCACCCAAAGGGGATTTAGCACAGATACGCAGTATTTT. This gives the protein CATQRGFSTDTQYF. The V gene is TRBV10-2, the J gene TRBJ2-3, with D perhaps TRBD1 (5 bases). Germline V lookup: CDR1 WSHSY, CDR2 SAAADI. V lost 10 bases and J 0 bases, leaving 14 bases between the germline ends. The CDR3 is made up of 14 amino acids.

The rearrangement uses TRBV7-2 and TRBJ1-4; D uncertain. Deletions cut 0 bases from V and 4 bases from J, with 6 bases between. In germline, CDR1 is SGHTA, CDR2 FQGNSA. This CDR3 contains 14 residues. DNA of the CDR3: TGTGCCAGCAGCTTAGCACAGATTAATGAAAAACTGTTTTTT. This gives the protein CASSLAQINEKLFF. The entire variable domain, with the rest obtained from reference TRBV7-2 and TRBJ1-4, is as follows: GAGVSQSPSNKVTEKGKDVELRCDPISGHTALYWYRQSLGQGLEFLIYFQGNSAPDKSGLPSDRFSAERTGGSVSTLTIQRTQQEDSAVYLCASSLAQINEKLFFGSGTQLSVL.

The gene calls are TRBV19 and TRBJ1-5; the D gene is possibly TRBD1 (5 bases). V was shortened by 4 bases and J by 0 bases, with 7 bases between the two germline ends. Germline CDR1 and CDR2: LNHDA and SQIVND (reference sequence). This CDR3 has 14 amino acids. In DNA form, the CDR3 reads TGTGCCAGTAGTAGACAGCATAGCAATCAGCCCCAGCATTTT. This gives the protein CASSRQHSNQPQHF.

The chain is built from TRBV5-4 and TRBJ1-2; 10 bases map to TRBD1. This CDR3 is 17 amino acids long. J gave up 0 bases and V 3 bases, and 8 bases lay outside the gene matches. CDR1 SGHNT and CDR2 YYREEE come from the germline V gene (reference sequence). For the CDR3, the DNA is TGTGCCAGCAGCTGGGGGACAGGGGCCCGAGCTAACTATGGCTACACCTTC. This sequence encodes CASSWGTGARANYGYTF. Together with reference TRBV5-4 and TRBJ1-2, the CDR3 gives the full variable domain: ETGVTQSPTHLIKTRGQQVTLRCSSQSGHNTVSWYQQALGQGPQFIFQYYREEENGRGNFPPRFSGLQFPNYSSELNVNALELDDSALYLCASSWGTGARANYGYTFGSGTRLTVV.